This TCR beta chain was retrieved from a study of beta chain features in type 1 diabetes. Sorted populations were all over 95% pure. General study points: Moderate yet significant TCRB CDR3 shortening was seen in Type 1 diabetes patients in all four CD4+ subsets.

This clone was observed a few times. Its antigen is still unknown. V was cut by 0 bases and J by 5 bases, with 13 bases left in between. Germline V gene sequence: CDR1 MGHRA, CDR2 YSYEKL. This CDR3 has 15 residues. Sequencing targeted expressed TCRB transcripts, as all isolated RNA had been reverse transcribed. TCRdb keeps only in-frame clones here, not all; method: immunoSEQ multiplex PCR. Counted here are 300,000 to 450,000 clones, around 20% occurring once; the ten biggest clones make up around 0.04%. J is TRBJ2-5 and V is TRBV4-1, with TRBD2 as a possible D gene (7 bases). The specimen was naive CD4+ T cells from blood. The source is a woman under 30 in good health. The CDR3 sequence: CASSQDRGARETQYF. CDR3 nucleotide sequence: TGCGCCAGCAGCCAAGATCGGGGGGCCCGGGAGACCCAGTACTTC.